This TCR beta chain appears in the sequencing data of a study of blood T cell repertoires in COVID-19 (dated by TCRdb to between 2020 and 2021). A note on the overall study: Samples from collaborators originated in the United States, Italy and Spain and spanned both the acute and convalescent phases of COVID-19. The material from the prospective study consisted of cDNA or gDNA derived from T cells, B-cell-depleted T cells, or PBMCs. Deeply sampled blood TCRbeta repertoires from subjects exposed to, actively infected with, or recovered from COVID-19 were included in the dataset. The repertoires were released in a freely available public database meant as a resource for research on the immune response to SARS-CoV-2. The samples were drawn from the first 160 participants of the ongoing ImmuneRACE study and from roughly 1,300 subjects provided by 6 global collaborators. The sample metadata nearly always contained a de-identified subject ID, COVID-19 status, age in years and sex. HLA class I and class II types, where available, came from metadata supplied by the sample provider rather than from assay-based typing. General study outcomes and caveats: The quantity of clinical and demographic metadata differed by source and by participant and was supplied without curation.

The immunoSEQ Assay, a bias-controlled multiplex PCR, was used to amplify TCRbeta CDR3 regions from genomic DNA. On the study's bioinformatics: The number of nucleated cells in each sample was estimated from the amplification of reference gene primers within the assay. Sequence reads were collapsed and filtered to measure the absolute abundance of every unique TCRbeta CDR3 rearrangement. For each sample, productive Simpson clonality was calculated as the square root of Simpson's diversity index over productive rearrangements. Drawn from immuneACCESS, this table holds only the in-frame rearrangements with V and J called that TCRdb kept. Clones are partly lost; checked studies trace under half to an unresolved V gene and leave the rest unexplained. The V and J calls and clone size were taken over from that table, and D and trimming were inferred from the DNA. This sample has 110,000 or so clones in its table, and around 89% of those were observed once. Approximately 4.4% of the sample lies in the top ten.

The collaborating institutions used their own protocols to collect whole blood in K2EDTA tubes. For TCRbeta analysis, collaborator samples were shipped as frozen whole blood, as isolated PBMCs, or as DNA extracted from either sample type. This clone appeared a single time. Which antigen it targets is not known. No quality values exist for individual bases; no much larger clone is one base distant. After removal of 3 bases from V and 4 bases from J, the junction retains 11 bases not matched to a gene. CDR1 GTSNPN and CDR2 SVGIG are derived from the germline V gene (reference sequence). The CDR3 goes from the cysteine to the phenylalanine over 15 residues. Only the CDR3 part of the read is kept: 45 bases, read in frame from the first base.

The rearranged segments are TRBV30 and TRBJ1-1, and TRBD1 matches 7 of the central bases. The sample taken for sequencing was peripheral blood. The sequence was obtained from a woman aged 50 to 60 with acute or convalescent COVID-19. The DNA is TGTGCCTGGAGCGAAATAGACAGGGATGGCACTGAAGCTTTCTTT. This translates into CAWSEIDRDGTEAFF.